This entry is about one T cell receptor (beta chain). This sample stems from a study of cytomegalovirus exposure and HLA in healthy donors. CDR1 is WNHNN and CDR2 is SYGVQD in the germline V gene (reference sequence). The CDR3 length is 13 residues. J gave up 4 bases and V 6 bases, and 3 bases lay outside the gene matches. Every donor was a healthy person donating bone marrow. PCR primers comprised 60 Vbeta and 13 Jbeta primers. Clones were read by immunoSEQ multiplex PCR, and TCRdb kept only the in-frame ones, dropping some. The profile covers some 130,000 clones, with approximately 71% appearing a single time and 2% to 2.5% taken by the ten largest.

The sample consisted of PBMCs. The V gene is TRBV10-1, the J gene TRBJ2-7; 10 nucleotides agree with TRBD2. This sequence was found in a young man in good health and CMV-seronegative. This CDR3 reads CASSRTSGYEQYF. The CDR3 DNA reads as TGCGCCAGCAGCAGGACTAGCGGATACGAGCAGTACTTC.